These 10 T cell receptor beta chains came from one sample sequenced in a study of Ad26.COV2.S vaccination and SARS-CoV-2 variants. Treatment meaning: 15 to 20 received Ad26.COV2.S at low or high dose, single or two shots; about 5 received placebo; per-sample allocation not given. Samples were taken on day 63 after the first vaccine or placebo injection. Clones were sequenced by immunoSEQ multiplex PCR, and TCRdb holds only the in-frame ones, with some missing. Of 300,000 to 400,000 clones listed, around 83% are singletons. The specimen was peripheral blood, collected in a trial of Ad26.COV2.S vaccine versus placebo. The source of these receptors is a person between 18 and 65 years old who received the Ad26.COV2.S COVID-19 vaccine or a placebo.

This chain connects TRBV10-3 to TRBJ2-7; D possibly corresponds to TRBD1 (6 bases). CDR1 and CDR2 (germline): ENHRY, SYGVKD. The length of the CDR3 is 15 residues. V gave up 0 bases and J gave up 0 bases, with 9 bases separating them. This CDR3 is CAISESRGGSYEQYF. The CDR3 DNA reads TGTGCCATCAGTGAGTCGAGAGGGGGCTCCTACGAGCAGTACTTC.

This clone was recorded only once. The chain joins TRBV30 to TRBJ1-3; D remains ambiguous. Trimming cost V 2 bases and J 0 bases, with 11 bases left between them. CDR1 and CDR2 (germline): GTSNPN, SVGIG (reference sequence). This CDR3 is 15 amino acids long. The CDR3 DNA sequence: TGTGCCTGGAGTCGGACGGGCGACTCTGGAAACACCATATATTTT. It encodes CAWSRTGDSGNTIYF.

The chain has TRBV7-9 and TRBJ2-1; 9 positions agree with TRBD1. There are 15 residues in the CDR3. The J segment lost 9 bases and the V segment lost 5 bases, leaving 11 bases of the junction unmatched. Germline CDR1 is SEHNR and CDR2 is FQNEAQ (reference sequence). The CDR3 reads CASSPHSTGGGEQFF. CDR3 nucleotide sequence: TGTGCCAGCAGCCCCCACTCCACAGGGGGCGGTGAGCAGTTCTTC.

The chain recombines TRBV6-5 with TRBJ2-2; D is perhaps TRBD1 (5 bases). CDR3 length: 14 amino acids. V gave up 6 bases and J gave up 3 bases, with 11 bases separating them. CDR1 MNHEY and CDR2 SVGAGI come from the germline V gene. CDR3 protein: CASRARVDTGELFF. The CDR3 nucleotides are TGTGCCAGCAGGGCCAGGGTGGACACCGGGGAGCTGTTTTTT.

This clone was observed a few times. This chain connects TRBV6-5 to TRBJ1-2; possible D gene TRBD1, 6 bases. The germline gives CDR1 MNHEY, CDR2 SVGAGI. V lost 2 bases and J 7 bases, leaving 11 bases between the germline ends. This CDR3 is 13 amino acids long. The CDR3 sequence: CASSYTGLGGYTF. The CDR3 coding sequence is TGTGCCAGCAGTTACACAGGGTTAGGTGGCTACACCTTC.

This clone has only a few counts. V usage is TRBV9 and J usage is TRBJ2-3; the match to TRBD2 covers 8 bases. V shed 0 bases and J 0 bases; nucleotides not matched to a gene: 3. Looked up from germline, CDR1 is SGDLS and CDR2 is YYNGEE. The length of the CDR3 is 16 residues. The CDR3 bases are TGTGCCAGCAGCGTAGGAAGCGGGGGAAGCACAGATACGCAGTATTTT. It is translated as CASSVGSGGSTDTQYF.

This chain uses TRBV5-1 with TRBJ2-2, with no clear D. The ends were cut back, 3 bases at V and 4 bases at J, with 7 bases in the middle. Germline CDR1 reads SGHRS; CDR2 reads YFSETQ. The CDR3 consists of 13 residues. Here the CDR3 DNA reads TGCGCCAGCAGCTACTACTCCACCGGGGAGCTGTTTTTT. It specifies CASSYYSTGELFF. The full variable domain, in which reference TRBV5-1 and TRBJ2-2 provide the parts outside the CDR3, is KAGVTQTPRYLIKTRGQQVTLSCSPISGHRSVSWYQQTPGQGLQFLFEYFSETQRNKGNFPGRFSGRQFSNSRSEMNVSTLELGDSALYLCASSYYSTGELFFGEGSRLTVL.

The genes are TRBV4-1 and TRBJ2-3; TRBD2 is a possible D gene (7 bases). CDR1 and CDR2 from the germline V gene are MGHRA and YSYEKL. Between the trimmed V and J ends, which lost 2 bases and 3 bases, there was a span of 21 bases. The CDR3 runs to 18 residues. Here the CDR3 reads CASSQLSLLGGPTDTQYF. For the CDR3, the DNA is TGCGCCAGCAGCCAACTCTCCCTACTGGGGGGGCCTACAGATACGCAGTATTTT.

The rearrangement joins TRBV7-8 to TRBJ2-3, with D tentatively TRBD1 (6 bases). CDR1 SGHVS and CDR2 FQNEAQ come from the germline V gene. Trimming took 5 bases from V and 2 from J, leaving 14 bases between them. The CDR3 has 15 amino acids. The CDR3 protein is CASSLGQLSTDTQYF. The CDR3 DNA follows: TGTGCCAGCAGCCTCGGACAGCTCTCCACAGATACGCAGTATTTT.

The rearrangement joins TRBV9 to TRBJ2-1; the match to TRBD1 covers 8 bases. CDR3 length equals 16 residues. The germline gives CDR1 SGDLS, CDR2 YYNGEE. Unmatched junction bases numbered 6, after V lost 0 bases and J lost 4 bases. The CDR3 coding sequence is TGTGCCAGCAGCGTAGACGGCAGGGGGCAATACAATGAGCAGTTCTTC. Translated, it gives CASSVDGRGQYNEQFF. The whole variable domain, remainder taken from reference TRBV9 and TRBJ2-1, is DSGVTQTPKHLITATGQRVTLRCSPRSGDLSVYWYQQSLDQGLQFLIQYYNGEERAKGNILERFSAQQFPDLHSELNLSSLELGDSALYFCASSVDGRGQYNEQFFGPGTRLTVL.